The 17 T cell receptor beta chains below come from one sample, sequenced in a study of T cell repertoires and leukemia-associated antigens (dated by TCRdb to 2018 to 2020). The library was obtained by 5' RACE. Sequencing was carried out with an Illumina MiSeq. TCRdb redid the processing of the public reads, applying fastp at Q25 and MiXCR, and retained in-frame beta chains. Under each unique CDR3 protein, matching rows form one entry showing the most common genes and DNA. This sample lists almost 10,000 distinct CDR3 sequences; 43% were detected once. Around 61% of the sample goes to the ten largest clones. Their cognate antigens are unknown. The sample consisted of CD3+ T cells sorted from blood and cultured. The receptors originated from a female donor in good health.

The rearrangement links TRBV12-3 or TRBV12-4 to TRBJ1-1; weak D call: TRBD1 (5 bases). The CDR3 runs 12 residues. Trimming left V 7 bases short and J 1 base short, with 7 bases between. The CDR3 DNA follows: TGTGCCAGCATCGGGGGGAACACTGAAGCTTTCTTT. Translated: CASIGGNTEAFF.

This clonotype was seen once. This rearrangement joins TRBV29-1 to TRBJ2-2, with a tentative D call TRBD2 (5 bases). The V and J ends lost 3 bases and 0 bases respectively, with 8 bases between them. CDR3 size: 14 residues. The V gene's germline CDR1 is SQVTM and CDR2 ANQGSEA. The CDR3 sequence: CSVEPGANTGELFF. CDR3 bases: TGCAGCGTTGAGCCCGGGGCGAACACCGGGGAGCTGTTTTTT.

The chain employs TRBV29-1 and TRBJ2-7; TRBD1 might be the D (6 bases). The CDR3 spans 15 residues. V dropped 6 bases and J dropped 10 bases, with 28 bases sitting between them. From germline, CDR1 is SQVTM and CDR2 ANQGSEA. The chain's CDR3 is CSVGTFAVTTLEQYF. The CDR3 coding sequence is TGCAGCGTCGGGACATTCGCGGTTACTACTCTCGAACAGTACTTC.

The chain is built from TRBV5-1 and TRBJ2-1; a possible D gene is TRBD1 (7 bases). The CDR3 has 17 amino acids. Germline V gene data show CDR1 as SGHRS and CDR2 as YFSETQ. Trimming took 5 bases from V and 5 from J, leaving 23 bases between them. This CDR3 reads CASRPDTSGGFNNEQFF. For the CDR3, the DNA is TGCGCCAGCAGGCCCGATACCTCAGGGGGGTTCAACAATGAGCAGTTCTTC.

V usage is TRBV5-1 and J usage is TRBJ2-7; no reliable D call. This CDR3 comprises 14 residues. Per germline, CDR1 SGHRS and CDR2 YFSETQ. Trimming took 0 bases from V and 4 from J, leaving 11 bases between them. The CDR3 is CASSLESLGYEQYF. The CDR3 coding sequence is TGCGCCAGCAGCTTGGAGAGTTTGGGTTACGAGCAGTACTTC.

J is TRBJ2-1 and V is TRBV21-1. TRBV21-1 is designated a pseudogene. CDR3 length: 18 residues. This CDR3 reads CASSKVSVYRECYNEQFF. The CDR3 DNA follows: TGTGCCAGCAGCAAAGTCAGTGTTTACCGGGAGTGCTACAATGAGCAGTTCTTC.

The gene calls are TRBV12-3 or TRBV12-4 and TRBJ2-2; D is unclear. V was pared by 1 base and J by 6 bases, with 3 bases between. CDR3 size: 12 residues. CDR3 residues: CASSLVAGELFF. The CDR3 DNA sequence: TGTGCCAGCAGTTTAGTGGCCGGGGAGCTGTTTTTT.

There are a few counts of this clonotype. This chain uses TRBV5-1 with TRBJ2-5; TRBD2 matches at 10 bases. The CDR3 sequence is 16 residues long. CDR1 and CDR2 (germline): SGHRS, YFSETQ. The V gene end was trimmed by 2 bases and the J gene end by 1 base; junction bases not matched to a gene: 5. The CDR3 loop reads CASSFSSGSPQETQYF. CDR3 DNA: TGCGCCAGCAGCTTCTCTAGCGGGAGTCCCCAAGAGACCCAGTACTTC.

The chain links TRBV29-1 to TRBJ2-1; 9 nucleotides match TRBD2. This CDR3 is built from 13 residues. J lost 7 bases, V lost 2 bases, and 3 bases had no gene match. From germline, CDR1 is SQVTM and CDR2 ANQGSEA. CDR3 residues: CSVEWREGNEQFF. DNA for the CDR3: TGCAGCGTTGAATGGCGGGAGGGAAATGAGCAGTTCTTC.

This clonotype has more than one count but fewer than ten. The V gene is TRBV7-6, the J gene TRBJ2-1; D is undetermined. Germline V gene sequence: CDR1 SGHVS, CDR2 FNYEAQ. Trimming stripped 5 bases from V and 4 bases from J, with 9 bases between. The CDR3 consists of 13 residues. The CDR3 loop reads CASSLERYNEQFF. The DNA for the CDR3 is TGTGCCAGCAGCCTCGAACGGTACAATGAGCAGTTCTTC.

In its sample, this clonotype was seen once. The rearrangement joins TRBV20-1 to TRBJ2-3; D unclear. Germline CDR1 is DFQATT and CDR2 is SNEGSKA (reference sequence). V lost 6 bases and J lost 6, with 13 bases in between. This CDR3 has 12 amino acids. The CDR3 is CSAYLSADTQYF. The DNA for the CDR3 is TGCAGTGCCTATCTGTCCGCGGATACGCAGTATTTT.

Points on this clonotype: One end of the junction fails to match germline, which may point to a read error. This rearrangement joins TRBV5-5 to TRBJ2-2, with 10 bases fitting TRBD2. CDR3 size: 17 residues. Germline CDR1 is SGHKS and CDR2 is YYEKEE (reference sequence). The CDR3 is CASSPEREGPKTGELFF. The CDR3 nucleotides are TGTGCCAGCAGCCCCGAGCGGGAGGGCCCGAAGACCGGGGAGCTGTTTTTT.

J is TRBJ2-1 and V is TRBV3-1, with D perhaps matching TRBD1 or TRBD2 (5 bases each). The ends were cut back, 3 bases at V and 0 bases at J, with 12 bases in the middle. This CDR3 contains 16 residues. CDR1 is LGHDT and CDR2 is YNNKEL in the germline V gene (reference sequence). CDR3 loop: CASSHVVGASYNEQFF. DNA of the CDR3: TGTGCCAGCAGCCACGTCGTCGGGGCCTCCTACAATGAGCAGTTCTTC.

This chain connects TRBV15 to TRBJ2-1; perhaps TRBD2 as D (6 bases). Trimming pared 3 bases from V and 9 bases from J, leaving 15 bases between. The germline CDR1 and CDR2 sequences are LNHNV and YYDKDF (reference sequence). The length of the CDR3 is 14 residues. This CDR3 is CATSRGTSLGEQFF. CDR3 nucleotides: TGTGCCACCAGCAGGGGCACTAGCTTAGGTGAGCAGTTCTTC.

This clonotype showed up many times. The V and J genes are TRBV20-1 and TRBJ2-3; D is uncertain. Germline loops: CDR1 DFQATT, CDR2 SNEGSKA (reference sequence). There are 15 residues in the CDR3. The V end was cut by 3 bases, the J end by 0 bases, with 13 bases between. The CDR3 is CSASPLTLSTDTQYF. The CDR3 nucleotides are TGCAGTGCTAGCCCCCTTACACTCAGCACAGATACGCAGTATTTT.

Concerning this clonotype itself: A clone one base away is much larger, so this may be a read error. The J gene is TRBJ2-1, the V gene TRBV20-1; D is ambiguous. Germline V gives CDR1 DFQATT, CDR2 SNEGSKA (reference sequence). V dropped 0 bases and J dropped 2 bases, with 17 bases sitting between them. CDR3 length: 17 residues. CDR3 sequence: CSARDTYGGAPYNEQFF. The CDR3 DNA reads TGCAGTGCTAGAGATACGTACGGCGGAGCACCCTACAATGAGCAGTTCTTC.

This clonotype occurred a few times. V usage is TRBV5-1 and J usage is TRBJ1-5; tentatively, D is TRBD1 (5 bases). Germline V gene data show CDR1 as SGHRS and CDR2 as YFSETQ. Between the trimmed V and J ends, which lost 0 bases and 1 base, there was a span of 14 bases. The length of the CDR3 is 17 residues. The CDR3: CASSLVTSGGSNQPQHF. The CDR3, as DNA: TGCGCCAGCAGCTTGGTAACTAGCGGGGGGAGCAATCAGCCCCAGCATTTT.